The T cell receptor beta chain under discussion was sequenced for a study of T cell responses to AZD1222 COVID-19 vaccine (dated by TCRdb to about 2021). Study-wide context: TCR sequencing was performed for roughly 250 trial participants, of whom around 200 were given two doses of AZD1222 and around 25 were given two doses of MenACWY control vaccine. Trial participants were enrolled by age into 18-55, 56-69 and 70-plus year subgroups, with around 140, 26 and 57 TCR-sequenced participants respectively. Broad study findings and their caveats: After two AZD1222 doses, both the breadth and the depth of spike-specific TCRs were significantly higher than at day 0 and than in MenACWY recipients. Reportedly, almost half of the unique spike-specific TCRs recognized epitopes lying outside the regions that are mutated in the B.1.351 and B.1.1.7 variants. Participants were mostly white British, with more females than males. The authors suggested clonal diversity may have been underestimated. Because no samples from the day 14 peak response were available, repertoires could be characterized only after the peak T cell response. Conclusions about previously exposed vaccinees are limited, since just 5 or 6 AZD1222 recipients were seropositive for SARS-CoV-2 at baseline. CD4 TCRs associated with the vaccine covered the entire spike protein, and the dominant responses were in regions 160-218 and 743-854. The 56-69-year group was small, and its depth increase did not reach significance, likely because of low power.

This sample's time point label indicates: about 28 days (+/-7) after the second vaccine dose. Because spike-specific TCR depth and breadth did not differ between the two schedules, AZD1222 recipients who got a second dose at roughly 4 weeks were pooled with those who got a second dose at roughly 12 weeks. Vaccinee samples were obtained from the UK trials COV001 and COV002, which included a single-blind randomized controlled phase 2/3 trial of AZD1222 (ChAdOx1 nCoV-19) in healthy adults. For TCRbeta chain sequencing, PBMC samples were collected from trial participants at day 0 and at day 28 after the second dose. As to this clone: This receptor's antigen is unknown. No base-level quality is on record; no much larger clone is a single base apart.

The CDR3 regions of human TCRbeta chains were subjected to immunosequencing. On the authors' methods: TCRs in the repertoires were matched against a reference library of SARS-CoV-2-specific TCRs that had been generated with the MIRA antigen-specificity platform. Breadth was defined as the fraction of unique TCRs that were SARS-CoV-2-associated. Depth was defined as the fraction of total T cells that were SARS-CoV-2-associated. Using the MIRA data, every spike-specific TCR was mapped to the spike region that the TCR reacted to and assigned to either a CD4 or a CD8 class. Log10-transformed breadth and depth values were compared by one-way ANOVA with Sidak's multiple comparisons tests. Not all clones reach the TCRdb copy of this immuneACCESS table, which keeps in-frame sequences only. Checked studies attribute under half of the gap to unresolved V genes and leave the rest unexplained. That table is the source of V, J and clone size, and D and trimming were worked out from the DNA. Recorded for this sample are some 110,000 clones; 92% of them occurred a single time. The ten largest clones add up to 1.6% of the sample.

Inclusive of the bounding cysteine and phenylalanine, the CDR3 is 15 residues long. The DNA shown is the 45-base CDR3, in frame from base 1. V and J are trimmed by 9 bases and 4 bases, and the gene matches miss 11 bases of the junction. Based on the germline V gene (reference sequence), the CDR1 and CDR2 sequences are LNHNV and YYDKDF. The sequences come from peripheral blood, collected 28 days after the second AZD1222 dose. This TCR was recovered from an adult who received the AZD1222 COVID-19 vaccine. This chain joins TRBV15 to TRBJ2-1; the junction holds 8 bases that match TRBD1. The sequenced DNA is TGTGCCACTAAATCTTTGGGACAGGCATACAATGAGCAGTTCTTC. It translates as CATKSLGQAYNEQFF.